This T cell receptor beta chain was identified in a study of blood T cell repertoires in COVID-19. Study summary: Samples of COVID-19 (acute and convalescent) were obtained from the United States, Italy and Spain. PBMCs, B-cell-depleted T cells, or T cells were the source of the cDNA or gDNA that made up the material.

Authors' data handling: Amplification from reference gene primers served as the basis for estimated nucleated cell counts. The table came from immunoSEQ multiplex PCR; TCRdb's copy has only in-frame clones and leaves some out. The V and J calls and clone size are taken from that table; D and trimming were inferred from the DNA. This table has more than 250,000 clones, around 87% appearing once. CDR1 and CDR2 from the germline V gene are LNHDA and SQIVND (reference sequence). V lost 1 base to trimming and J lost 1 base; unmatched junction nucleotides: 5. The CDR3 covers 16 residues. This clone was counted a few times.

This receptor was obtained from a man aged 50 to 60 with active or convalescent COVID-19. The chain joins TRBV19 to TRBJ1-1; 8 nucleotides agree with TRBD1. Sequenced sample: peripheral blood. DNA for the CDR3: TGTGCCAGTAGTATAGGGTGGACAGGGCCGAACACTGAAGCTTTCTTT. Translating it yields CASSIGWTGPNTEAFF.